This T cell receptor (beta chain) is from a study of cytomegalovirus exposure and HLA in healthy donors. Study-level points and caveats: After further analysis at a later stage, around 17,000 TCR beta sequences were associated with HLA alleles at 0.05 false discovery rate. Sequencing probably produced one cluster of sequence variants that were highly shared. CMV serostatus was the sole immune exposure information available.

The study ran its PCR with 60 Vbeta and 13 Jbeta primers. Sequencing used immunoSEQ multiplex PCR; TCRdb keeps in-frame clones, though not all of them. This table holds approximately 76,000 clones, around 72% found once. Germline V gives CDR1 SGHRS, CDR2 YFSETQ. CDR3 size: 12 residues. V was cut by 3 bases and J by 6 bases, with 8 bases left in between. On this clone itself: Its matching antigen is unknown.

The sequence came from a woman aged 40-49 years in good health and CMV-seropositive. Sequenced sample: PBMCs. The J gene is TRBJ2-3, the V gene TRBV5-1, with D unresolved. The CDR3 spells CASSSSWDTQYF. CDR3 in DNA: TGCGCCAGCAGCTCAAGCTGGGATACGCAGTATTTT.